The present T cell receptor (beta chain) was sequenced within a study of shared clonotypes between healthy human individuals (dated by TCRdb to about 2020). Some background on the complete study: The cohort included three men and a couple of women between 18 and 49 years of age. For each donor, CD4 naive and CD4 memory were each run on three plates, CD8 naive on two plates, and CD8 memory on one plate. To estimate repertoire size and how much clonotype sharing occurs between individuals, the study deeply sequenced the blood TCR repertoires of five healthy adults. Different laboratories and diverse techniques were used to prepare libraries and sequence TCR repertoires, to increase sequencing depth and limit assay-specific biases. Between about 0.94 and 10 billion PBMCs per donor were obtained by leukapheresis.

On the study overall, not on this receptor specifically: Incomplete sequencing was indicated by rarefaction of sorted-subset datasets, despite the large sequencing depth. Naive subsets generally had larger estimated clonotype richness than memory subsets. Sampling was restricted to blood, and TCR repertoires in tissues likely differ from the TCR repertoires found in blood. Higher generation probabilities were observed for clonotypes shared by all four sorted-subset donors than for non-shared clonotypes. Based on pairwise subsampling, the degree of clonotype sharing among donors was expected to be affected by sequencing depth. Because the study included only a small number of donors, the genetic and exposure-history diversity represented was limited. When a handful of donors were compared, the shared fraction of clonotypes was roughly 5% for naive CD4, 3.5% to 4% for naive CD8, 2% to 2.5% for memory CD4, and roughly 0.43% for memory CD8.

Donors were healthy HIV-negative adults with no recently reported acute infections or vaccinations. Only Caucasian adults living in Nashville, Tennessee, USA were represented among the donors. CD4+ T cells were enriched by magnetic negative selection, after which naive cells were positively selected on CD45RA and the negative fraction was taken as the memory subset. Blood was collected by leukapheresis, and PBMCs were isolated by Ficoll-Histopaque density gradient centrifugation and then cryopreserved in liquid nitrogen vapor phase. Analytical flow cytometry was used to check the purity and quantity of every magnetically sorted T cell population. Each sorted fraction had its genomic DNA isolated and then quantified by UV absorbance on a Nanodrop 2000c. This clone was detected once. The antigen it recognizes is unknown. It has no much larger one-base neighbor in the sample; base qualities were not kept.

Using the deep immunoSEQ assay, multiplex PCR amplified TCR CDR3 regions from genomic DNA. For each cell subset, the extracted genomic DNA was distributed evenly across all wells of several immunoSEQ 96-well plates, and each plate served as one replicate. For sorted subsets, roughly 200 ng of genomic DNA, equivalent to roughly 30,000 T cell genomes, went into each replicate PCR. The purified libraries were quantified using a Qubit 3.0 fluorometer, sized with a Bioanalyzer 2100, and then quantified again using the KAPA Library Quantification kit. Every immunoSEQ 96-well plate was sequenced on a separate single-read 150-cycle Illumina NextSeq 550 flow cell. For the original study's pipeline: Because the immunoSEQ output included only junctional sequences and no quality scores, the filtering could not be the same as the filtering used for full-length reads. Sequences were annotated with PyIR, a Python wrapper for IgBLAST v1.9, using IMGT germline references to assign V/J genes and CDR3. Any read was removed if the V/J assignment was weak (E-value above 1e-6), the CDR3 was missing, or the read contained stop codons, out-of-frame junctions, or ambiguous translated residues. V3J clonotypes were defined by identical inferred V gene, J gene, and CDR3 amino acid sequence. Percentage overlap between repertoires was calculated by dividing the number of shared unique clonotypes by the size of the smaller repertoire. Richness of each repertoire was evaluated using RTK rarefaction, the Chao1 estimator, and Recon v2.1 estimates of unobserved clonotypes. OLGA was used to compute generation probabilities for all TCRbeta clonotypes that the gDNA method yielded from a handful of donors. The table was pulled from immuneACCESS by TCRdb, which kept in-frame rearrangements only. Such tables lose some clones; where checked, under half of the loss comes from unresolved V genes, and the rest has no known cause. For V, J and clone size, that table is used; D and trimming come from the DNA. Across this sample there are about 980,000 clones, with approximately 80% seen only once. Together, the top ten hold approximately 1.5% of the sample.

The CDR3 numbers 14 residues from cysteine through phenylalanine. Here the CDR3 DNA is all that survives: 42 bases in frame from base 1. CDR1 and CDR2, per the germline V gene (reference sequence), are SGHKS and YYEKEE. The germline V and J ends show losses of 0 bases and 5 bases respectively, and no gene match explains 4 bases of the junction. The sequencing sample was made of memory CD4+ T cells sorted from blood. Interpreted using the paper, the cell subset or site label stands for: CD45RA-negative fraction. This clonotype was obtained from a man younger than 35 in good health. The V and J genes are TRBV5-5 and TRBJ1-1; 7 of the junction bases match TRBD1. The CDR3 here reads CASSLEGGGTEAFF. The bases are TGTGCCAGCAGCTTGGAAGGGGGCGGGACTGAAGCTTTCTTT.